Shown below are 9 T cell receptor beta chains from a single sample sequenced in a study of neurological immune-mediated disorders. TCRdb called the 5' RACE reads again in MiXCR, with one record for every CDR3 protein. The repertoire includes fewer than 110,000 distinct CDR3 sequences, 10% to 14% of them detected once, and approximately 3.4% sits in the top ten. The time point: longitudinal time-point 3. The sequenced sample was PBMCs. These receptors all come from a female donor with HTLV-1-associated myelopathy (HAM/TSP).

This clonotype was observed at least ten times. V usage is TRBV5-6 and J usage is TRBJ2-1; D is unresolved. Between the trimmed V and J ends, which lost 4 bases and 5 bases, there was a span of 7 bases. The germline CDR1 and CDR2 sequences are SGHDT and YYEEEE. CDR3 length equals 12 residues. In nucleotides, the CDR3 is TGTGCCAGCAGCGCACTTGACAATGAGCAGTTCTTC. It yields the protein CASSALDNEQFF.

Of note for this clonotype: A single base separates this from a much larger clone, so it may be a read error. V usage is TRBV6-1 and J usage is TRBJ2-2, with 7 bases aligning to TRBD1. This CDR3 is built from 15 residues. The germline V gene encodes CDR1 MNHNS and CDR2 SASEGT. This chain's CDR3 is CARSEADRVSGELFF. Here the CDR3 DNA reads TGTGCCAGAAGTGAAGCCGACAGGGTATCCGGGGAGCTGTTTTTT.

This clonotype occurred a few times. The rearrangement links TRBV5-1 to TRBJ1-1, with D possibly being TRBD1 (6 bases). The V end was cut by 6 bases, the J end by 3 bases, with 12 bases between. Germline-derived CDR1 and CDR2 are SGHRS and YFSETQ. This CDR3 contains 13 residues. Here the CDR3 DNA reads TGCGCCAGCACCTATTCAGGGGACACTGAAGCTTTCTTT. This encodes CASTYSGDTEAFF.

Many counts were recorded for this clonotype. The chain joins TRBV20-1 to TRBJ1-3; TRBD1 matches 10 bases. Germline V gene sequence: CDR1 DFQATT, CDR2 SNEGSKA (reference sequence). The CDR3 length is 13 residues. Losses at the gene ends were 5 bases for V and 6 bases for J; bases not matched to a gene: 4. CDR3 residues: CSAFGTGENTIYF. For the CDR3, the DNA is TGCAGTGCTTTCGGGACAGGGGAAAACACCATATATTTT.

The chain employs TRBV10-1 and TRBJ2-7; 9 bases map to TRBD1. The CDR3 runs to 17 residues. Germline lookup yields CDR1 WNHNN and CDR2 SYGVQD (reference sequence). J gave up 3 bases and V 0 bases, and 9 bases lay outside the gene matches. CDR3 sequence reads: CASSESTGRQGDYEQYF. The CDR3 region has the DNA TGCGCCAGCAGTGAGTCGACGGGGAGACAGGGGGACTACGAGCAGTACTTC.

Ten or more counts support this clonotype. The chain joins TRBV20-1 to TRBJ2-1; tentatively, D is TRBD1 (6 bases). Germline loops: CDR1 DFQATT, CDR2 SNEGSKA (reference sequence). CDR3 length: 15 residues. The CDR3 DNA reads TGCAGCAGTCTGGACAGAAAAAGCTCCTACAATGAGCAGTTCTTC. Amino acids: CSSLDRKSSYNEQFF.

This clonotype was observed at least ten times. This chain links TRBV18 with TRBJ2-6; D gene unclear. With 2 bases removed from V and 0 bases from J, the gap between germline ends came to 8 bases. There are 16 residues in the CDR3. Germline V CDR1 and CDR2: KGHSH, LQKENI. For the CDR3, the DNA is TGTGCCAGCTCACCAGAGGTCCGCTCTGGGGCCAACGTCCTGACTTTC. It yields the protein CASSPEVRSGANVLTF. Full variable domain (outside the CDR3, taken from reference TRBV18 and TRBJ2-6): NAGVMQNPRHLVRRRGQEARLRCSPMKGHSHVYWYRQLPEEGLKFMVYLQKENIIDESGMPKERFSAEFPKEGPSILRIQQVVRGDSAAYFCASSPEVRSGANVLTFGAGSRLTVL.

At least ten counts were recorded for this clonotype. The genes are TRBV5-1 and TRBJ2-1; D perhaps matches TRBD2 (5 bases). V was trimmed by 3 bases and J by 0 bases, leaving 13 bases between them. The CDR3 length is 16 residues. Per the germline V gene, CDR1 is SGHRS and CDR2 is YFSETQ. The CDR3 DNA reads as TGCGCCAGCAGCTCTAACGGGGTGAGCTCCTACAATGAGCAGTTCTTC. It encodes CASSSNGVSSYNEQFF.

The chain carries TRBV9 and TRBJ2-1; D gene unclear. This CDR3 has 15 amino acids. With 0 bases removed from V and 0 bases from J, the gap between germline ends came to 7 bases. Germline loops: CDR1 SGDLS, CDR2 YYNGEE. CDR3 in amino acids: CASSVDGFSYNEQFF. CDR3 bases: TGTGCCAGCAGCGTAGACGGGTTCTCCTACAATGAGCAGTTCTTC.